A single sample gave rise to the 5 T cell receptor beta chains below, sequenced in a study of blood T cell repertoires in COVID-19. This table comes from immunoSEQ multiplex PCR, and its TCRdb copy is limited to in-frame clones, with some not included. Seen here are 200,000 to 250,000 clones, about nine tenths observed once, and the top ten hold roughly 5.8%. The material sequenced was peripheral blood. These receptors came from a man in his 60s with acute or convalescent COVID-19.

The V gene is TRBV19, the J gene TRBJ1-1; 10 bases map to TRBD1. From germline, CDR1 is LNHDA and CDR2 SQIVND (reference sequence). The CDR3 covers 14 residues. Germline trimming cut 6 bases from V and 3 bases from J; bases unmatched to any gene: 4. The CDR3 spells CASSRGQGYTEAFF. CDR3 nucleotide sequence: TGTGCCAGTAGCAGGGGACAGGGGTACACTGAAGCTTTCTTT.

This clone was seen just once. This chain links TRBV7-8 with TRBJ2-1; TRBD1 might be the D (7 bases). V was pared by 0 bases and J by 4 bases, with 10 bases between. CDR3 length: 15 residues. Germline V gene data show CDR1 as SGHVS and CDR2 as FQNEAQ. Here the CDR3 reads CASSLAQGTYNEQFF. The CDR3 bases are TGTGCCAGCAGCTTAGCACAGGGGACTTACAATGAGCAGTTCTTC.

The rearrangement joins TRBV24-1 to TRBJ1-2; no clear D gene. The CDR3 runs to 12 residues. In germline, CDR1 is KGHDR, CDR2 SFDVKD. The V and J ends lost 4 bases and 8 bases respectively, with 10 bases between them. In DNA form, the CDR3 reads TGTGCCACCAGTGACCGACTCGGGGGCTACACCTTC. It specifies CATSDRLGGYTF.

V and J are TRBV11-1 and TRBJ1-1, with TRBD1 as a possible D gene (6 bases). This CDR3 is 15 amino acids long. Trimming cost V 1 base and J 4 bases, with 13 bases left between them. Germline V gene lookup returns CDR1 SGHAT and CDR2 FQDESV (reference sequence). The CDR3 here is CASSLVQGYGTEAFF. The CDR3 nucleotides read TGTGCCAGCAGCTTAGTACAGGGATACGGCACTGAAGCTTTCTTT.

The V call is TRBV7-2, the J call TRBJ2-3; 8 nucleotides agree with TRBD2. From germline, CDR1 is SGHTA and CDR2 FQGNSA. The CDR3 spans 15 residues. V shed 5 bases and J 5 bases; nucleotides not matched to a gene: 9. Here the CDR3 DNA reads TGTGCCAGCAGCCCGCCGGGACTAGTTCAAGATACGCAGTATTTT. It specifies CASSPPGLVQDTQYF.